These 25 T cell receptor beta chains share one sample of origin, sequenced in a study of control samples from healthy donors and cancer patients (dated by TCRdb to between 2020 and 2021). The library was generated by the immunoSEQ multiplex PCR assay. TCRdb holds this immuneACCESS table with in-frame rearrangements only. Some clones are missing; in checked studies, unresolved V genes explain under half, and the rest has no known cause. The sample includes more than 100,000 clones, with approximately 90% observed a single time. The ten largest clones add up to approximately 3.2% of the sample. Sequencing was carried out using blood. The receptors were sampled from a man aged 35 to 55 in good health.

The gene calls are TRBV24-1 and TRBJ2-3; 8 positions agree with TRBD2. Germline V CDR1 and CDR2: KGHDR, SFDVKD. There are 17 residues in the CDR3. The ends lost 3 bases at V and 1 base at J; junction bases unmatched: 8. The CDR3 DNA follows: TGTGCCACCAGTGATGGGACTAGAGATCTTGGCACAGATACGCAGTATTTT. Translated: CATSDGTRDLGTDTQYF.

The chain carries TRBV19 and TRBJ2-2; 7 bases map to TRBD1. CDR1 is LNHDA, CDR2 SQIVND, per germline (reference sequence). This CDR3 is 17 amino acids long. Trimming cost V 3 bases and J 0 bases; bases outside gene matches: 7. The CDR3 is CASSMRGTDSNTGELFF. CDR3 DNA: TGTGCCAGTAGTATGAGGGGGACAGACTCGAACACCGGGGAGCTGTTTTTT.

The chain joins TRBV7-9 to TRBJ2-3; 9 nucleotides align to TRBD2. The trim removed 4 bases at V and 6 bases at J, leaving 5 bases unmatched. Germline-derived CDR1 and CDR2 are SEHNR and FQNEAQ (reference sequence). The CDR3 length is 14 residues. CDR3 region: CASSSSGGWDTQYF. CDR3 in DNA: TGTGCCAGCAGCTCAAGCGGGGGGTGGGATACGCAGTATTTT.

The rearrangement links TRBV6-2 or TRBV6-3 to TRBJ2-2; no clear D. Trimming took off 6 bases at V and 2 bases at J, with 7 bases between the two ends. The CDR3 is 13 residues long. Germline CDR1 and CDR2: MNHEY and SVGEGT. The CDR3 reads CASSDTNTGELFF. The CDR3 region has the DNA TGTGCCAGCAGCGACACCAACACCGGGGAGCTGTTTTTT.

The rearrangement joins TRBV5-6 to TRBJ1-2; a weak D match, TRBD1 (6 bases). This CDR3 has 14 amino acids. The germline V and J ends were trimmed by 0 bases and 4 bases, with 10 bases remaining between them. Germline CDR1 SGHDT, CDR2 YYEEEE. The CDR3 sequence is CASSLARGSYGYTF. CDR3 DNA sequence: TGTGCCAGCAGCTTGGCCAGGGGATCCTATGGCTACACCTTC.

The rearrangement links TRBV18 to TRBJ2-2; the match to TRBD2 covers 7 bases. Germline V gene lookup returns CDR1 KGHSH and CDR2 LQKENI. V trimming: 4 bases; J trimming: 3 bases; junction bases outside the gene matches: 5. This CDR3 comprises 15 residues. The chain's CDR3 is CASSRRTSDTGELFF. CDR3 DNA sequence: TGTGCCAGCTCACGACGGACTAGTGACACCGGGGAGCTGTTTTTT. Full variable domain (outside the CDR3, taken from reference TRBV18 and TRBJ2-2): NAGVMQNPRHLVRRRGQEARLRCSPMKGHSHVYWYRQLPEEGLKFMVYLQKENIIDESGMPKERFSAEFPKEGPSILRIQQVVRGDSAAYFCASSRRTSDTGELFFGEGSRLTVL.

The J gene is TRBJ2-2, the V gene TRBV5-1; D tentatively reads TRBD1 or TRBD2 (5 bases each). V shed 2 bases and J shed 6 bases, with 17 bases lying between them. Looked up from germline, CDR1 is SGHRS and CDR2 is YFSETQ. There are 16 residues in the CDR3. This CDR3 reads CASSLAPGPGAGELFF. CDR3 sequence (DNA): TGCGCCAGCAGCTTAGCTCCGGGACCCGGGGCCGGGGAGCTGTTTTTT. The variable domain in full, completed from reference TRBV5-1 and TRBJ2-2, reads KAGVTQTPRYLIKTRGQQVTLSCSPISGHRSVSWYQQTPGQGLQFLFEYFSETQRNKGNFPGRFSGRQFSNSRSEMNVSTLELGDSALYLCASSLAPGPGAGELFFGEGSRLTVL.

The CDR3 DNA sequence: TGTGCCAGCAGCCAAACCCGGGGGTCCTACGAGCAGTACTTC. Translating gives CASSQTRGSYEQYF. J is TRBJ2-7 and V is TRBV3-1 (or the pseudogene TRBV3-2); D may be TRBD2 (6 bases). V lost 2 bases, J lost 1 base, and 9 bases lay in between. CDR1 LGHDT and CDR2 YNNKEL come from the germline V gene (reference sequence). CDR3 length: 14 amino acids.

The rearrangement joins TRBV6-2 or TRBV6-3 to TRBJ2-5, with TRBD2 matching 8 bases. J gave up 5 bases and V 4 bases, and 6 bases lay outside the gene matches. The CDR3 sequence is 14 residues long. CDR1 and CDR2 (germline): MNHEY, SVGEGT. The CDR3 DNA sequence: TGTGCCAGCAGTTCCGGGGGGGCCGGGGAGACCCAGTACTTC. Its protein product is CASSSGGAGETQYF.

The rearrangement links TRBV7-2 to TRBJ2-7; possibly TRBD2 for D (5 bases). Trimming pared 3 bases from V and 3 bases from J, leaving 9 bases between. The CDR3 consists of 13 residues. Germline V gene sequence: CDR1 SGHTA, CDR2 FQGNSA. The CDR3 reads CASSLARDYEQYF. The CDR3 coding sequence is TGTGCCAGCAGCTTGGCGAGGGACTACGAGCAGTACTTC.

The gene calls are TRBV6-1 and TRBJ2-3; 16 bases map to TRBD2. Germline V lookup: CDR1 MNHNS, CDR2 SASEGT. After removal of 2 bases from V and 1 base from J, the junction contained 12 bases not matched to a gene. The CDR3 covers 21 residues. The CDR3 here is CASSERIMGLAGGRGTDTQYF. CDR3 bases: TGTGCCAGCAGTGAAAGAATAATGGGACTAGCGGGGGGGCGGGGCACAGATACGCAGTATTTT.

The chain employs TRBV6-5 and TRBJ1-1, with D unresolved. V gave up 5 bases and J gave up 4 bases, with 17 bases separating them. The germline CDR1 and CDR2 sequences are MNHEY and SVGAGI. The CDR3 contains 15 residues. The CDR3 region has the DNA TGTGCCAGCAGTACACCGAGAGGGTTTGGCACTGAAGCTTTCTTT. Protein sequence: CASSTPRGFGTEAFF.

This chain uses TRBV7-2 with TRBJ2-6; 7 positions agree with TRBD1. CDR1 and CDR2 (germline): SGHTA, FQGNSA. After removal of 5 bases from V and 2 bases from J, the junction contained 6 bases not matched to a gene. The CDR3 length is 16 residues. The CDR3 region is CASSARQGTGANVLTF. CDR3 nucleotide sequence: TGTGCCAGCAGCGCCCGACAGGGAACTGGGGCCAACGTCCTGACTTTC.

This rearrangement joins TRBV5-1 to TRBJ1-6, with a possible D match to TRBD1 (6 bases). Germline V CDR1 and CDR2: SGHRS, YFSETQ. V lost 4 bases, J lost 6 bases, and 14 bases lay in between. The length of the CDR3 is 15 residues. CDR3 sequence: CASSGEGGLNSPLHF. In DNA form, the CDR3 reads TGCGCCAGCAGCGGCGAGGGGGGGCTTAATTCACCCCTCCACTTT.

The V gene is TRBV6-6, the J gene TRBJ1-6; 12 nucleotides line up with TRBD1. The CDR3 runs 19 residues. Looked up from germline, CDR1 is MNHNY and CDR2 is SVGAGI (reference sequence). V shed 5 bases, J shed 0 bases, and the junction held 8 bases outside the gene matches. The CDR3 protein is CASSLLPGQGASYNSPLHF. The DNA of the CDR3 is TGTGCCAGCAGTCTACTCCCGGGACAGGGGGCCTCCTATAATTCACCCCTCCACTTT.

CDR3 protein: CASSLGLGASSNTEAFF. CDR3 nucleotides: TGTGCCAGCAGCTTAGGGTTGGGGGCCAGCTCGAACACTGAAGCTTTCTTT. The chain employs TRBV7-9 and TRBJ1-1; TRBD1 is a possible D gene (6 bases). V dropped 1 base and J dropped 1 base, with 16 bases sitting between them. Germline V gene sequence: CDR1 SEHNR, CDR2 FQNEAQ (reference sequence). The CDR3 has 17 residues. Looking up the rest from reference TRBV7-9 and TRBJ1-1 gives the full variable domain: DTGVSQNPRHKITKRGQNVTFRCDPISEHNRLYWYRQTLGQGPEFLTYFQNEAQLEKSRLLSDRFSAERPKGSFSTLEIQRTEQGDSAMYLCASSLGLGASSNTEAFFGQGTRLTVV.

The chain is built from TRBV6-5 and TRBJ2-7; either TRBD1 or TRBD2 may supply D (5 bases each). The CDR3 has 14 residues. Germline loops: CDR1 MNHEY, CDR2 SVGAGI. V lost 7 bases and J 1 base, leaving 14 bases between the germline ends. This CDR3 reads CASTTVWGSYEQYF. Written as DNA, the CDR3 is TGTGCCAGCACTACCGTGTGGGGGTCCTACGAGCAGTACTTC.

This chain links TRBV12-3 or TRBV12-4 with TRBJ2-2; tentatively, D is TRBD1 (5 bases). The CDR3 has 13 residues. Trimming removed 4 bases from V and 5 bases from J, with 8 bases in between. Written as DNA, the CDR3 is TGTGCCAGCAGTTCGGACACAACCGGGGAGCTGTTTTTT. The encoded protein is CASSSDTTGELFF.

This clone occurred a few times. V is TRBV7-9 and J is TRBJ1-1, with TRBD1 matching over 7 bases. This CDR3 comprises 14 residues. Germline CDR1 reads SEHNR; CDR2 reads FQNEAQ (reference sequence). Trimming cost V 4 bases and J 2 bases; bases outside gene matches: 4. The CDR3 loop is CASSSGQKNTEAFF. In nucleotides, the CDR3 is TGTGCCAGCAGCTCGGGACAGAAAAACACTGAAGCTTTCTTT.

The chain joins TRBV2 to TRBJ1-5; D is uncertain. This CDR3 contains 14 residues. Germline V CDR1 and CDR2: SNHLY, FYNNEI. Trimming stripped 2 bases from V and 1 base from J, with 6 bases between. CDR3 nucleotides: TGTGCCAGCAGTGAACCAAGAAGCAATCAGCCCCAGCATTTT. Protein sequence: CASSEPRSNQPQHF. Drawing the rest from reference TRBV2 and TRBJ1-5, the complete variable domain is EPEVTQTPSHQVTQMGQEVILRCVPISNHLYFYWYRQILGQKVEFLVSFYNNEISEKSEIFDDQFSVERPDGSNFTLKIRSTKLEDSAMYFCASSEPRSNQPQHFGDGTRLSIL.

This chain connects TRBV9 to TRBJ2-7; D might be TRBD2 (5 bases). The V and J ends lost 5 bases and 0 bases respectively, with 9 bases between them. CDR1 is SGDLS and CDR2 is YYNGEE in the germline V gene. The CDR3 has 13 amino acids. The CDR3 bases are TGTGCCAGCAGTCCGGGGAGCTCCTACGAGCAGTACTTC. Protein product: CASSPGSSYEQYF.

The CDR3: CASSQGPEAYNEQFF. As DNA, the CDR3 is TGTGCCAGCAGCCAAGGACCAGAGGCCTACAATGAGCAGTTCTTC. This chain uses TRBV4-2 with TRBJ2-1; no clear D. V lost 1 base to trimming and J lost 2 bases, with 9 bases between them. CDR3 length: 15 amino acids. Germline V gene lookup returns CDR1 LGHNA and CDR2 YNFKEQ.

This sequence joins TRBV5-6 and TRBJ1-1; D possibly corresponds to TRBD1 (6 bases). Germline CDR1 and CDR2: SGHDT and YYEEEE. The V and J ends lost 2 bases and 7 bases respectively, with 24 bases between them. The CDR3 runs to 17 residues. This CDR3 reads CASSFNTWGRDKGEAFF. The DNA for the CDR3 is TGTGCCAGCAGCTTTAATACATGGGGGCGGGATAAGGGTGAAGCTTTCTTT.

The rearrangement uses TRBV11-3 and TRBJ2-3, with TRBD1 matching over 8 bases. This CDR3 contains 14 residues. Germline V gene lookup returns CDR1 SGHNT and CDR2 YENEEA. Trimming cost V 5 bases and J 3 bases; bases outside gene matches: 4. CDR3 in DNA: TGTGCCAGCAGCCCGACAGGGGAAACAGATACGCAGTATTTT. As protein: CASSPTGETDTQYF.

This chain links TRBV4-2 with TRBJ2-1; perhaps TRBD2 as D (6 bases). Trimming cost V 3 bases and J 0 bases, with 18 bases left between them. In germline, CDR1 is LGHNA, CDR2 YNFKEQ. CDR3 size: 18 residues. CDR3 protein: CASSHLPPAGSSYNEQFF. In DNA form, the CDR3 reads TGTGCCAGCAGCCATCTTCCCCCGGCGGGGAGCTCCTACAATGAGCAGTTCTTC.